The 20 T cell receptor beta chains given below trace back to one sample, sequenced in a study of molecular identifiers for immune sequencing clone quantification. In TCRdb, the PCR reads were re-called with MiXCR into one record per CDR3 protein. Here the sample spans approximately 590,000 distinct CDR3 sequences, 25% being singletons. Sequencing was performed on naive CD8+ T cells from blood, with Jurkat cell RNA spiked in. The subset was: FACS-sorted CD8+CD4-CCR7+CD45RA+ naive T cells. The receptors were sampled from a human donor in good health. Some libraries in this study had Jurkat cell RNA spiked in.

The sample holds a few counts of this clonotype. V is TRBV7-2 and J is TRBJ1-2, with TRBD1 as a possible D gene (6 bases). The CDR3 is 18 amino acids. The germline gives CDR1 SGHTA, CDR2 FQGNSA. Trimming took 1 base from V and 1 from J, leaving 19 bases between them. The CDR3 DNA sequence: TGTGCCAGCAGCTTAGACCACTGGGGGGCCGGCCTTAACTATGGCTACACCTTC. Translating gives CASSLDHWGAGLNYGYTF.

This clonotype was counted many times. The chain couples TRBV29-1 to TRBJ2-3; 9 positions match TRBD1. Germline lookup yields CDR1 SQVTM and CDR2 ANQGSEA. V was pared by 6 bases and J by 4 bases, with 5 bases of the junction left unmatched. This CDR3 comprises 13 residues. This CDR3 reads CSVGQGFADTQYF. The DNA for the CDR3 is TGCAGCGTAGGACAGGGGTTTGCAGATACGCAGTATTTT.

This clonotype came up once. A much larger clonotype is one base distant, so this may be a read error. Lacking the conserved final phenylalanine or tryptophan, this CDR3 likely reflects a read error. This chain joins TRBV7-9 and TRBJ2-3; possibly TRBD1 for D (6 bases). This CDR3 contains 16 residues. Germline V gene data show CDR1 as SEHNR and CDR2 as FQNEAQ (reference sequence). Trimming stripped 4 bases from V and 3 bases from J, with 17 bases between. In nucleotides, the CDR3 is TGTGCCAGCAGCTCCCCTCGAGGGGGATCGACAGATACGCAGTATGTT. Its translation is CASSSPRGGSTDTQYV.

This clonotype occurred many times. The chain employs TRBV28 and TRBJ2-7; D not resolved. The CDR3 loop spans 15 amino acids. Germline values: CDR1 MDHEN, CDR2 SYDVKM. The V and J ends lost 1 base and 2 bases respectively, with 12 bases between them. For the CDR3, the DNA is TGTGCCAGCAGTTTATTTCGGACGGATGCCTACGAGCAGTACTTC. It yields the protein CASSLFRTDAYEQYF.

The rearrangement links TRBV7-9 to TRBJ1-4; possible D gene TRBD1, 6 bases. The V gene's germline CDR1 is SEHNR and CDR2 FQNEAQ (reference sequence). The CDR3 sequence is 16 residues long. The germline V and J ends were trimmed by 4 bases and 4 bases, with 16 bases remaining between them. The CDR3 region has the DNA TGTGCCAGCAGCTCCACCTCCCGGGACAATAATGAAAAACTGTTTTTT. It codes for CASSSTSRDNNEKLFF.

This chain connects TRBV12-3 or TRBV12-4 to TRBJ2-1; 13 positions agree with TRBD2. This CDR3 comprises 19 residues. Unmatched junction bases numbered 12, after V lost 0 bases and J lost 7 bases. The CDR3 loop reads CASSLAGLAGRTSGNEQFF. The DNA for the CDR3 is TGTGCCAGCAGTTTAGCGGGACTAGCGGGGAGAACGTCCGGGAATGAGCAGTTCTTC.

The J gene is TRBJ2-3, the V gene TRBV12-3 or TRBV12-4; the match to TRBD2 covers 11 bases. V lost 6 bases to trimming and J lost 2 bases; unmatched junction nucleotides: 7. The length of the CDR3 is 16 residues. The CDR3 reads CASRENSGGVTDTQYF. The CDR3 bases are TGTGCCAGCAGGGAGAATAGCGGGGGGGTCACAGATACGCAGTATTTT.

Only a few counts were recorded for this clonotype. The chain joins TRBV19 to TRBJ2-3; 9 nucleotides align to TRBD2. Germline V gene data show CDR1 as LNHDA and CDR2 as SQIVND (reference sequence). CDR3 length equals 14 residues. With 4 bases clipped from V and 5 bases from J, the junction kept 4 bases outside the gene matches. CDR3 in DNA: TGTGCCAGTAGTACGGCGGGGGGGCAAGATACGCAGTATTTT. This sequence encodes CASSTAGGQDTQYF.

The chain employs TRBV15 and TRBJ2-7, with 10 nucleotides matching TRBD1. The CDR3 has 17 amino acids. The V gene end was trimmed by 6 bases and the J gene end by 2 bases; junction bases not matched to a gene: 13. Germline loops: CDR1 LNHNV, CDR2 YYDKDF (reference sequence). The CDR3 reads CATRGDRGLDDPYEQYF. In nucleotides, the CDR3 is TGTGCCACCAGGGGGGACAGGGGCCTCGATGATCCCTACGAGCAGTACTTC.

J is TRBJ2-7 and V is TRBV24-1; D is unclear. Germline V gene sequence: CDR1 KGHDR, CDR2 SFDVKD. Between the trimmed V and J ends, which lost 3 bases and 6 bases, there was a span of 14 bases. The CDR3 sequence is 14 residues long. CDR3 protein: CATSDNGPTCEQYF. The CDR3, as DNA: TGTGCCACCAGTGATAACGGGCCTACCTGCGAGCAGTACTTC.

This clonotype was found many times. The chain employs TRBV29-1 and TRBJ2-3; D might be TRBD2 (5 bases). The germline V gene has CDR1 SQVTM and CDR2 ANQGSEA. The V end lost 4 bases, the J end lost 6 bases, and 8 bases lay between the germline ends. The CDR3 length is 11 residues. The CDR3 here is CSVGGFDTQYF. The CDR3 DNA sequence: TGCAGCGTTGGAGGGTTTGATACGCAGTATTTT.

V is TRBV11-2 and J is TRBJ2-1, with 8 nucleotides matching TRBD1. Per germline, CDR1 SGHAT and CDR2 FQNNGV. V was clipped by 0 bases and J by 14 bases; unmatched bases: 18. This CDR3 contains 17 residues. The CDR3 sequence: CASSLDTPGQGYGRKFF. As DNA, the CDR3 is TGTGCCAGCAGCTTAGATACCCCCGGACAGGGATACGGGCGTAAGTTCTTC.

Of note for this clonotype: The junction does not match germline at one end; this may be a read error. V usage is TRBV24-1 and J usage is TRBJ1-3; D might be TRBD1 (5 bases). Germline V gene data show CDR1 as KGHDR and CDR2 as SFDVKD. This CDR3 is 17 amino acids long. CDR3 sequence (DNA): TGTGCCACCTGTGAGGCTGTGGACAAGGTTGAGGGAAACACCATATATTTT. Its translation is CATCEAVDKVEGNTIYF.

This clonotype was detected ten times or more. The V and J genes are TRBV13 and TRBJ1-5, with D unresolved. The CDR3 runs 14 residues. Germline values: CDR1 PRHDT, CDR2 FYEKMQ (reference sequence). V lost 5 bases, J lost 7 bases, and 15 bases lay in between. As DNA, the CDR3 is TGTGCCAGCAGCACCGGGGTATCAGGACAGCCCCAGCATTTT. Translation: CASSTGVSGQPQHF.

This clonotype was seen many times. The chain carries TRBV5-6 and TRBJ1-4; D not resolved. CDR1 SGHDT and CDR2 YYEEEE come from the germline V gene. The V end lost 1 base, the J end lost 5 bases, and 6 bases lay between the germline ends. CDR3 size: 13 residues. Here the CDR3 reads CASSLSGNEKLFF. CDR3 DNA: TGTGCCAGCAGCTTGAGCGGGAATGAAAAACTGTTTTTT.

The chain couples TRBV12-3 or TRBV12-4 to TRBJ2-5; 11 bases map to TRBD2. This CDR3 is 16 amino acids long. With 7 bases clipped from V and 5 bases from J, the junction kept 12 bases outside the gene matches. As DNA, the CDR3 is TGTGCCAGCACCCCATTGGTAGCGGGGGGGCCTGAGACCCAGTACTTC. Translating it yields CASTPLVAGGPETQYF.

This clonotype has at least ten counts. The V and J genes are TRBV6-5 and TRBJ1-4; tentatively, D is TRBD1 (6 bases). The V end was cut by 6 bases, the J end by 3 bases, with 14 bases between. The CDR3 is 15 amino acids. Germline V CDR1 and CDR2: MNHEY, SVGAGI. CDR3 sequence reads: CASSSGGPANEKLFF. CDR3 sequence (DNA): TGTGCCAGCAGCTCCGGGGGGCCGGCTAATGAAAAACTGTTTTTT.

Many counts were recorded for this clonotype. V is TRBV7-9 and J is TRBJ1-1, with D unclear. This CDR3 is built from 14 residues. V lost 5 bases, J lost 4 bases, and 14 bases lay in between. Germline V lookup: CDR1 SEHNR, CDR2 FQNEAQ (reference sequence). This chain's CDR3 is CASSQKTVGTEAFF. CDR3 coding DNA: TGTGCCAGCAGCCAGAAAACCGTGGGCACTGAAGCTTTCTTT. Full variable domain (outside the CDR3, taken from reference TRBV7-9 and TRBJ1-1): DTGVSQNPRHKITKRGQNVTFRCDPISEHNRLYWYRQTLGQGPEFLTYFQNEAQLEKSRLLSDRFSAERPKGSFSTLEIQRTEQGDSAMYLCASSQKTVGTEAFFGQGTRLTVV.

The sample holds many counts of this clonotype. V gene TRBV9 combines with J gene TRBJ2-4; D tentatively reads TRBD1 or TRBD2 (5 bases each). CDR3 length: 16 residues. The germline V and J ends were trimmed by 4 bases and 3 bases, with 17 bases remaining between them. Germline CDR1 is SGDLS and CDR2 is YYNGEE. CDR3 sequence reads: CASSWGTAAGKNIQYF. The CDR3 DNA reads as TGTGCCAGCAGCTGGGGGACGGCTGCCGGCAAAAACATTCAGTACTTC.

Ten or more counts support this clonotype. Written as DNA, the CDR3 is TGCGCCAGCAGCCAAGATAGGTCCGGGGCAAGCTCCTACGAGCAGTACTTC. Translation: CASSQDRSGASSYEQYF. The V call is TRBV4-3, the J call TRBJ2-7; D tentatively fits TRBD1 or TRBD2 (5 bases each). The CDR3 totals 17 residues. The V and J ends lost 0 bases and 0 bases respectively, with 15 bases between them. Germline assignment: CDR1 LGHNA and CDR2 YSLEER.